These 22 T cell receptor beta chains were sequenced from one sample in a study of tumor-infiltrating lymphocytes in glioblastoma multiforme. Three nested ARM-PCR rounds with V-beta and C-beta primers built TCRB libraries. Each CDR3 protein is one row after TCRdb ran MiXCR on the multiplex PCR reads. The profile shows approximately 9,300 distinct CDR3 sequences, approximately 65% of them singletons. Sample: brain tumor tissue. The receptors stem from a male donor with glioblastoma.

About this clonotype: A junction end diverges from the germline sequence, so it may reflect a read error. V and J are TRBV5-1 and TRBJ2-5, with TRBD1 identical over 12 bases. Germline values: CDR1 SGHRS, CDR2 YFSETQ. The CDR3 length is 16 residues. This CDR3 reads CASSEGTGGGRETQCF. In DNA form, the CDR3 reads TGCGCCAGCAGCGAAGGGACAGGGGGCGGTCGAGAAACCCAGTGCTTC. Full variable domain (outside the CDR3, taken from reference TRBV5-1 and TRBJ2-5): KAGVTQTPRYLIKTRGQQVTLSCSPISGHRSVSWYQQTPGQGLQFLFEYFSETQRNKGNFPGRFSGRQFSNSRSEMNVSTLELGDSALYLCASSEGTGGGRETQCFGPGTRLLVL.

Comment on this clonotype: This CDR3 fails to terminate in the conserved phenylalanine or tryptophan, so it likely reflects a read error. This rearrangement joins TRBV29-1 to TRBJ2-7; 7 bases align to TRBD2. The CDR3 runs 11 residues. Trimming at V came to 4 bases and at J to 6 bases, leaving 3 bases not matched to a gene. Germline CDR1 is SQVTM and CDR2 is ANQGSEA. The CDR3 DNA reads TGCAGCGTTGTTGGGACTACCGAGCAGTACCTC. Encoded protein: CSVVGTTEQYL.

With regard to this clonotype: Mismatch with germline at one junction end may stem from a read error. This chain joins TRBV4-1 and TRBJ1-2, with TRBD1 matching 10 bases. This CDR3 has 16 residues. Germline V gene sequence: CDR1 MGHRA, CDR2 YSYEKL. The CDR3 loop is CASSQGGTGANYDYTF. CDR3 sequence (DNA): TGTGCCAGCAGCCAAGGTGGGACAGGGGCTAACTATGACTACACCTTC.

The chain couples TRBV20-1 to TRBJ1-6; unclear D gene. The CDR3 loop spans 16 amino acids. Germline lookup yields CDR1 DFQATT and CDR2 SNEGSKA (reference sequence). V was clipped by 0 bases and J by 3 bases, with 12 bases between them. The CDR3 DNA follows: TGCAGTGCTAGAGATAATAGGCTGAACTATAATTCACCCCTCCACTTT. It is translated as CSARDNRLNYNSPLHF.

Comment on this clonotype: Given the absence of the conserved phenylalanine or tryptophan at the CDR3 end, a read error is likely. V gene TRBV6-2 or TRBV6-3 combines with J gene TRBJ2-7; 8 bases map to TRBD1. This CDR3 is 15 amino acids long. Germline values: CDR1 MNHEY, CDR2 SVGEGT. The CDR3: CAGREWTGKSDEQYL. The CDR3 nucleotides are TGTGCCGGCAGAGAGTGGACAGGGAAAAGCGACGAGCAGTACCTC.

The gene calls are TRBV11-2 and TRBJ1-3; D remains ambiguous. V lost 2 bases and J lost 0, with 14 bases in between. Germline V gives CDR1 SGHAT, CDR2 FQNNGV. The CDR3 is 17 amino acids. The CDR3 nucleotides read TGTGCCAGCAGCTTATCGAGCCAGTTAAGCTCTGGAAACACCATATATTTT. This gives the protein CASSLSSQLSSGNTIYF.

In this sample, this clonotype turned up once. This likely comes from a read error, as the CDR3 has no conserved phenylalanine or tryptophan at its end. It is unclear where the CDR3 begins or ends on the DNA, so no DNA is shown, and the CDR3 is as TCRdb lists it. The CDR3 loop is CSARAPGVDQLQHS. The chain combines TRBV20-1 with TRBJ1-5; the table's TRBD1 call for D was not verified on the DNA. The germline gives CDR1 DFQATT, CDR2 SNEGSKA (reference sequence). Inclusive of both ends, the CDR3 amounts to 14 amino acids.

The sample holds many counts of this clonotype. The chain links TRBV30 to TRBJ2-5; 11 positions agree with TRBD2. V was clipped by 5 bases and J by 3 bases; unmatched bases: 8. This CDR3 is built from 15 residues. Germline CDR1 reads GTSNPN; CDR2 reads SVGIG (reference sequence). CDR3 amino acids: CAWSPGLADKETQYF. Here the CDR3 DNA reads TGTGCCTGGTCACCGGGACTAGCGGACAAAGAGACCCAGTACTTC.

About this clonotype itself: The junction departs from germline at one end; a sequencing error may be responsible. The chain uses TRBV7-9 and TRBJ2-3; 10 nucleotides agree with TRBD2. Germline V gene sequence: CDR1 SEHNR, CDR2 FQNEAQ (reference sequence). This CDR3 comprises 16 residues. The CDR3 DNA reads TGTGCCAGCACCCAACCTCAAGCGGGAGGGATGGATATGCAGTATTTT. This codes for CASTQPQAGGMDMQYF. The full variable domain, its missing parts supplied by reference TRBV7-9 and TRBJ2-3, is DTGVSQNPRHKITKRGQNVTFRCDPISEHNRLYWYRQTLGQGPEFLTYFQNEAQLEKSRLLSDRFSAERPKGSFSTLEIQRTEQGDSAMYLCASTQPQAGGMDMQYFGPGTRLTVL.

This clonotype was seen repeatedly, ten times or more. This chain links TRBV28 with TRBJ2-7; 14 bases line up with TRBD2. The CDR3 runs 13 residues. CDR1 and CDR2 (germline): MDHEN, SYDVKM. The CDR3 nucleotides read TGTGCTACGGGACTAGCGGGAGCCTACGAGCAGTACTTC. Translated, it gives CATGLAGAYEQYF.

The chain has TRBV6-5 and TRBJ2-5; no clear D. CDR3 length equals 13 residues. Trimming shortened V by 4 bases and J by 7 bases, and 13 bases separated the two germline ends. The germline V gene has CDR1 MNHEY and CDR2 SVGAGI. The CDR3 here is CASSSTSLRTQYF. The CDR3 bases are TGTGCCAGCAGTTCCACCAGCTTAAGGACCCAGTACTTC.

A word on this clonotype: Its ends do not fully match the called genes, so a read error is possible. This sequence joins TRBV29-1 and TRBJ2-1; TRBD2 might be the D (6 bases). The CDR3 runs 12 residues. Germline assignment: CDR1 SQVTM and CDR2 ANQGSEA. The chain's CDR3 is CSVDVVGGERFF. DNA of the CDR3: TGCAGCGTTGATGTGGTCGGGGGTGAGCGGTTCTTC.

By proportion, this clonotype is large. V gene TRBV10-1 combines with J gene TRBJ2-2, with 12 bases that match TRBD2. Germline V gene lookup returns CDR1 WNHNN and CDR2 SYGVQD (reference sequence). Trimming removed 3 bases from V and 6 bases from J; junction bases left unmatched: 5. The CDR3 covers 16 residues. CDR3 sequence reads: CASSEMASGRAGELFF. The DNA of the CDR3 is TGCGCCAGCAGTGAAATGGCTAGCGGGAGGGCCGGGGAGCTGTTTTTT.

As concerns this clonotype: Likely a read error: the CDR3 ends without its conserved phenylalanine or tryptophan. This chain connects TRBV6-5 to TRBJ2-6, with a possible D match to TRBD1 (7 bases). CDR3 size: 17 residues. Germline loops: CDR1 MNHEY, CDR2 SVGAGI. CDR3 amino acids: CASSYVAGGTGANVLTL. CDR3 DNA sequence: TGCGCCAGCAGTTATGTGGCAGGGGGGACTGGGGCCAACGTCCTGACTTTA.

The rearrangement joins TRBV5-4 to TRBJ2-2; 10 bases match TRBD1. V lost 5 bases, J lost 3 bases, and 13 bases stayed unmatched. CDR1 is SGHNT and CDR2 is YYREEE in the germline V gene (reference sequence). This CDR3 is built from 18 residues. CDR3 amino acids: CASSTDGDRGVDTGELFF. CDR3 in DNA: TGTGCCAGCAGTACCGACGGGGACAGGGGTGTGGACACCGGGGAGCTGTTTTTT.

This clonotype is termed medium-sized (0.01 to 0.1%). The V call is TRBV6-2 or TRBV6-3, the J call TRBJ2-3, with 11 positions matching TRBD1. CDR1 is MNHEY, CDR2 SVGEGT, per germline. The CDR3 runs to 15 residues. J lost 5 bases, V lost 4 bases, and 5 bases had no gene match. The CDR3, as DNA: TGTGCCAGCAGTTTCGGACAGGGGGCTAGAGATACGCAGTATTTT. It is translated as CASSFGQGARDTQYF.

The table lists this clonotype with many counts. This CDR3 reads CASDTAGDTEAFF. The CDR3 DNA is TGTGCCAGCGATACAGCGGGGGACACTGAAGCTTTCTTT. V and J are TRBV7-9 and TRBJ1-1, with a possible D match to TRBD1 (5 bases). Germline assignment: CDR1 SEHNR and CDR2 FQNEAQ (reference sequence). There are 13 residues in the CDR3. Trimming removed 8 bases from V and 3 bases from J, with 13 bases in between. Filled out from reference TRBV7-9 and TRBJ1-1, the complete variable domain reads DTGVSQNPRHKITKRGQNVTFRCDPISEHNRLYWYRQTLGQGPEFLTYFQNEAQLEKSRLLSDRFSAERPKGSFSTLEIQRTEQGDSAMYLCASDTAGDTEAFFGQGTRLTVV.

Concerning this clonotype: A read error may be the cause here, since a much bigger clone is one base away. The J gene is TRBJ2-7, the V gene TRBV19; D gene unclear. V gave up 4 bases and J gave up 3 bases, with 10 bases separating them. The length of the CDR3 is 13 residues. The germline V gene encodes CDR1 LNHDA and CDR2 SQIVND (reference sequence). The DNA for the CDR3 is TGTGCCAGTAGTACCCGTTCCTTCTACGAGCAGTACTTC. Protein product: CASSTRSFYEQYF.

This clonotype was observed many times. This may be a read error: a much more frequent sequence differs by one nucleotide. The chain combines TRBV6-1 with TRBJ2-5; 11 bases are shared with TRBD2. CDR3 length equals 15 residues. The trim removed 6 bases at V and 9 bases at J, leaving 12 bases unmatched. Germline lookup yields CDR1 MNHNS and CDR2 SASEGT. In nucleotides, the CDR3 is TGTGCCAGCAGCCCTATAACGGGACTAGCGGTGCCCCAGTACTTC. Its translation is CASSPITGLAVPQYF.

This clonotype rates as medium-sized. CDR3 loop: CSVVPQGAYEQYF. The CDR3 DNA follows: TGCAGCGTTGTCCCTCAGGGGGCTTACGAGCAGTACTTC. V and J are TRBV29-1 and TRBJ2-7; TRBD1 matches 8 bases. Germline V CDR1 and CDR2: SQVTM, ANQGSEA. This CDR3 region has 13 residues. The ends lost 4 bases at V and 4 bases at J; junction bases unmatched: 6.

The chain uses TRBV20-1 and TRBJ2-3; a possible D gene is TRBD2 (5 bases). Germline CDR1 DFQATT, CDR2 SNEGSKA (reference sequence). The V end lost 1 base, the J end lost 2 bases, and 31 bases lay between the germline ends. The CDR3 is 21 residues long. The CDR3 here is CSARVPPLPDPLSGPTDTQYF. The CDR3 DNA is TGCAGTGCTAGAGTGCCACCTTTGCCTGATCCTTTGAGCGGCCCCACAGATACGCAGTATTTT.

As for this clonotype: The junction differs from germline at one of its ends, possibly a read error. This chain connects TRBV5-6 to TRBJ2-4, with 9 bases lining up with TRBD1. This CDR3 spans 13 amino acids. Per the germline V gene, CDR1 is SGHDT and CDR2 is YYEEEE. CDR3 loop: CASSLGGDRAASF. Written as DNA, the CDR3 is TGTGCCAGCAGCTTGGGAGGGGACAGGGCCGCGTCCTTC.